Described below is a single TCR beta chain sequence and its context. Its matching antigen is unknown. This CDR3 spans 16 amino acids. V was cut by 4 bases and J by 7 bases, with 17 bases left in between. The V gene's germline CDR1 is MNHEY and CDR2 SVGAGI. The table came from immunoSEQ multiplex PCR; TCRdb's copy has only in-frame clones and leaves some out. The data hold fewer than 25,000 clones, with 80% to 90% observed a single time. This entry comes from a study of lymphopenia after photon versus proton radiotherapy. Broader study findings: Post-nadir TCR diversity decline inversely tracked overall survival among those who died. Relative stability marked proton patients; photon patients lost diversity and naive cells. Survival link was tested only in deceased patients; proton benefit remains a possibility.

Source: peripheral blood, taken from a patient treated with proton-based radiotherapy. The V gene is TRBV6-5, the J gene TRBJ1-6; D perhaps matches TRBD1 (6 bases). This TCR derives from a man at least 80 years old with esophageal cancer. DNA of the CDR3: TGTGCCAGCAGTTTTCTTCGACAGGACCGAAATTCACCCCTCCACTTT. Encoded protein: CASSFLRQDRNSPLHF.